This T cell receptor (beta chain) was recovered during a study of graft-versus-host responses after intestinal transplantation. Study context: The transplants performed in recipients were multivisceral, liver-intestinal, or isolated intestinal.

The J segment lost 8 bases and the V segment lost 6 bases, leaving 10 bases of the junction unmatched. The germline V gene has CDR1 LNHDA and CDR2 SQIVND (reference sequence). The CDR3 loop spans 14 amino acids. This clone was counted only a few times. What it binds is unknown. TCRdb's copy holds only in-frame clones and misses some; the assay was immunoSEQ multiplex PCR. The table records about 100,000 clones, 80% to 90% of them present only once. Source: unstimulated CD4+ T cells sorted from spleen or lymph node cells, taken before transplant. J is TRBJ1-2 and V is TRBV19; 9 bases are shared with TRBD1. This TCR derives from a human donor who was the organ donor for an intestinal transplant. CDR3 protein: CASRAGTGKRGYTF. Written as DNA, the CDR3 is TGTGCCAGTAGGGCCGGGACAGGGAAGAGGGGCTACACCTTC.